This T cell receptor (beta chain) appears in the sequencing data of a study of T-cell memory formation after mild COVID-19. TCRdb re-called the 5' RACE reads through MiXCR, storing one row per CDR3 protein. The table includes roughly 350,000 distinct CDR3 sequences, approximately 15% detected once. With regard to this clonotype: The target antigen is unknown.

Notes on the study in general: Clones from the second wave (peaking day 37) had unconfirmed SARS-CoV-2 specificity. The finding that pre-infection memory included some responding clones suggested that cross-reactive memory joined. For contracting clones, CD4+ ones sat mainly in CM and EM, CD8+ in EMRA.

Germline V gene data show CDR1 as SEHNR and CDR2 as FQNEAQ (reference sequence). Trimming cost V 2 bases and J 6 bases; bases outside gene matches: 10. This CDR3 region has 17 residues. This TCR was recovered from a man aged 18 to 30 who had mild COVID-19 (a few samples of this study predate the infection). Cell type and time point are not known. The chain joins TRBV7-9 to TRBJ2-3; 11 nucleotides agree with TRBD2. The sequencing input was PBMCs or a T cell subset sorted from them (not recorded which). As DNA, the CDR3 is TGTGCCAGCAGCTTAACTAGCGGGGGTCACCTGGGGGATACGCAGTATTTT. Translating gives CASSLTSGGHLGDTQYF.